This paragraph reports one TCR beta chain. The data originate from a study of PD-L1 blockade in urothelial cancer. Data came from immunoSEQ multiplex PCR; TCRdb stores just in-frame clones and leaves some out. The sample contains around 100,000 clones, almost 90% of which appear only once. The V end was cut by 8 bases, the J end by 7 bases, with 23 bases between. This CDR3 has 15 residues. Germline V gene sequence: CDR1 MNHNS, CDR2 SASEGT. The time point: pretreatment peripheral blood. The V and J genes are TRBV6-1 and TRBJ1-2; unclear D gene. The sequences come from PBMCs, collected around atezolizumab (anti-PD-L1) treatment. This sequence originates from a man aged 60 to 75 with urothelial cancer. CDR3 DNA sequence: TGTGCCAGCCACCACTCGGGGAACCCTCATCCTGGCTACACCTTC. As protein: CASHHSGNPHPGYTF.